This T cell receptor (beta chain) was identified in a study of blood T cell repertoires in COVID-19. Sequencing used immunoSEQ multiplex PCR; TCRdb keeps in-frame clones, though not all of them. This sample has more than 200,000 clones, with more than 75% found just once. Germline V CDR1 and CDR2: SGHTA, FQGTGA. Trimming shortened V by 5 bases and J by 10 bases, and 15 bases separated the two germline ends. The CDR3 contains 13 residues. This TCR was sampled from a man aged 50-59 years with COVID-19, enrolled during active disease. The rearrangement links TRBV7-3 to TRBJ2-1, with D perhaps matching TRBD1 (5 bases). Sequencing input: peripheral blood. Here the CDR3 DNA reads TGTGCCAGCAGCGAAAGAGAGTGGGGCGAGCAGTTCTTC. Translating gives CASSEREWGEQFF.